A selection of T cell receptor beta chains follows, all from one sample in a study of shared clonotypes between healthy human individuals. Repertoires were generated with immunoSEQ multiplex PCR, while TCRdb's copy carries only in-frame clones and drops some. The table has about 1.5 million clones, 95% to 97% seen once; the top ten hold over 1%. Specimen: naive CD4+ T cells sorted from blood. The source of these receptors is a man aged 25 to 40 in good health. Each CDR3 is given with its conserved first and last residue. Fields, in order: V gene, D gene, J gene, clone size, CDR3 protein, CDR3 DNA. A D gene is named only where the DNA matches it firmly. Part of the rows lack a size; the others show once, few, many or a class for expanded clones.

>TRBV5-4|NA|TRBJ2-5|NA
CASSSRSSVIQEAQYF
TGTGCCAGCAGCTCCCGTAGTAGCGTGATCCAAGAGGCCCAGTACTTC
>TRBV11-2|TRBD1|TRBJ2-1|NA
CASSPRDRGSWVYNEQFF
TGTGCCAGCAGCCCCCGGGACAGGGGGAGTTGGGTTTACAATGAGCAGTTCTTC
>TRBV11-3|NA|TRBJ2-3|NA
CASSLVGGTQYF
TGTGCCAGCAGCTTAGTCGGGGGTACGCAGTATTTT
>TRBV28|NA|TRBJ2-7|NA
CASSLSRVVRRQYF
TGTGCCAGCAGTTTATCTAGGGTAGTCAGACGGCAGTACTTC
>TRBV15|NA|TRBJ2-7|NA
CATSELGLQYEQYF
TGTGCCACCAGCGAACTGGGGTTACAGTACGAGCAGTACTTC
>TRBV5-1|NA|TRBJ2-5|NA
CASSFITDGETQYF
TGCGCCAGCAGCTTTATCACCGACGGTGAGACCCAGTACTTC
>TRBV5-1|NA|TRBJ2-7|NA
CASSTLGPKSSYEQYF
TGCGCCAGCAGCACCCTGGGGCCCAAAAGCTCCTACGAGCAGTACTTC
>TRBV2|NA|TRBJ1-2|NA
CASSVEVVGREGYTF
TGTGCCAGCAGTGTAGAGGTCGTAGGGAGGGAGGGCTACACCTTC
>TRBV15|NA|TRBJ2-7|NA
CATEGYEQYF
TGTGCCACCGAGGGTTACGAGCAGTACTTC
>TRBV9|NA|TRBJ2-2|NA
CASSVQGGTGELFF
TGTGCCAGCAGCGTACAGGGAGGCACCGGGGAGCTGTTTTTT
>TRBV7-8|TRBD2|TRBJ2-1|NA
CASSSLAGGPYNEQFF
TGTGCCAGCAGCTCACTAGCGGGAGGACCCTACAATGAGCAGTTCTTC
>TRBV5-5|NA|TRBJ1-1|NA
CASSLETVNTEAFF
TGTGCCAGCAGCTTGGAGACAGTGAACACTGAAGCTTTCTTT
>TRBV7-6|TRBD2|TRBJ2-5|NA
CASSPQLAGAETQYF
TGTGCCAGCAGTCCACAACTAGCGGGAGCGGAGACCCAGTACTTC
>TRBV27|NA|TRBJ1-3|once
CASSLTGSSGNTIYF
TGTGCCAGCAGTTTAACGGGGAGCTCTGGAAACACCATATATTTT